The 28 T cell receptor beta chains below come from one sample, sequenced in a study of neurological immune-mediated disorders. Via MiXCR, TCRdb re-called the 5' RACE reads, giving one row per CDR3 protein. The table includes tens of thousands of distinct CDR3 sequences, about a sixth detected once. The sequenced material came from PBMCs. These receptors were collected from a woman aged 40 to 50 in good health.

Turning to this clonotype: An end of the junction differs from the germline gene, which may be a read error. V is TRBV20-1 and J is TRBJ2-1; possible D gene TRBD2, 5 bases. Per the germline V gene, CDR1 is DFQATT and CDR2 is SNEGSKA (reference sequence). The CDR3 consists of 11 residues. The CDR3 region is CSGLSGNEQFF. In nucleotides, the CDR3 is TGCAGTGGACTATCGGGGAATGAACAGTTCTTC.

This clonotype has ten or more counts. J is TRBJ2-3 and V is TRBV28; weak D call: TRBD2 (7 bases). The germline gives CDR1 MDHEN, CDR2 SYDVKM. V was clipped by 2 bases and J by 3 bases, with 12 bases between them. This CDR3 has 15 amino acids. The CDR3 protein is CASSLTGRGTDTQYF. For the CDR3, the DNA is TGTGCCAGCAGTTTAACAGGGAGGGGGACAGATACGCAGTATTTT.

The genes are TRBV20-1 and TRBJ2-5; 9 bases fit TRBD2. The CDR3 length is 13 residues. Germline V gives CDR1 DFQATT, CDR2 SNEGSKA (reference sequence). V lost 6 bases to trimming and J lost 2 bases; unmatched junction nucleotides: 4. The CDR3 nucleotides read TGCAGTGCGGGCGGGGGGGTACAAGAGACCCAGTACTTC. Translating it yields CSAGGGVQETQYF.

This clonotype has ten or more counts. The V gene is TRBV29-1, the J gene TRBJ2-1, with 7 bases that match TRBD1. Unmatched junction bases numbered 6, after V lost 6 bases and J lost 1 base. The CDR3 loop spans 14 amino acids. Germline V gene sequence: CDR1 SQVTM, CDR2 ANQGSEA. The CDR3 sequence is CSVSDRDSYNEQFF. As DNA, the CDR3 is TGCAGCGTAAGTGACAGGGATTCCTACAATGAGCAGTTCTTC.

This clonotype was counted at least ten times. V is TRBV15 and J is TRBJ1-2, with 7 bases fitting TRBD1. Unmatched junction bases numbered 7, after V lost 9 bases and J lost 0 bases. The CDR3 spans 14 residues. Per the germline V gene, CDR1 is LNHNV and CDR2 is YYDKDF (reference sequence). The CDR3 spells CATGGQEANYGYTF. CDR3 nucleotides: TGTGCCACGGGAGGACAGGAAGCTAACTATGGCTACACCTTC.

This clonotype has at least ten counts. The chain has TRBV10-3 and TRBJ2-7, with a possible D match to TRBD2 (5 bases). Between the trimmed V and J ends, which lost 0 bases and 5 bases, there was a span of 11 bases. The CDR3 has 14 residues. Germline CDR1 is ENHRY and CDR2 is SYGVKD. The CDR3 coding sequence is TGTGCCATCAGTGAGTCCGGGGAAATACACGAGCAGTACGTC. Its protein is CAISESGEIHEQYV.

This clonotype was detected ten times or more. The chain joins TRBV20-1 to TRBJ2-6; unclear D gene. V lost 2 bases to trimming and J lost 0 bases, with 11 bases between them. CDR3 length: 16 amino acids. Per germline, CDR1 DFQATT and CDR2 SNEGSKA (reference sequence). The CDR3 here is CSARPRTASGANVLTF. CDR3 in DNA: TGCAGTGCTAGACCAAGGACGGCCTCTGGGGCCAACGTCCTGACTTTC.

This clonotype has at least ten counts. The rearrangement joins TRBV5-1 to TRBJ2-1; tentative D call: TRBD2 (5 bases). The CDR3 is made up of 13 amino acids. In germline, CDR1 is SGHRS, CDR2 YFSETQ. V lost 5 bases, J lost 10 bases, and 16 bases lay in between. The CDR3: CASRRTGIEEQFF. The CDR3 DNA sequence: TGCGCCAGCAGGCGGACGGGGATCGAGGAGCAGTTCTTC.

This clonotype was picked up many times. The V gene is TRBV18, the J gene TRBJ2-3; tentative D call: TRBD2 (6 bases). CDR3 length: 16 amino acids. V lost 3 bases and J lost 2, with 15 bases in between. Germline-derived CDR1 and CDR2 are KGHSH and LQKENI. CDR3 loop: CASSPTSGFATDTQYF. DNA of the CDR3: TGTGCCAGCTCACCGACTAGTGGTTTTGCCACAGATACGCAGTATTTT.

This clonotype was detected many times. CDR3 coding DNA: TGTGCCAGCCGAGACAGGGTGCCGGGGGCCAACGTCCTGACTTTC. It translates to CASRDRVPGANVLTF. The chain couples TRBV6-2 or TRBV6-3 to TRBJ2-6; 7 bases match TRBD1. The CDR3 extends over 15 amino acids. V was pared by 8 bases and J by 4 bases, with 8 bases of the junction left unmatched. The germline V gene has CDR1 MNHEY and CDR2 SVGEGT.

The chain joins TRBV6-5 to TRBJ1-3, with D possibly being TRBD1 (5 bases). Trimming left V 2 bases short and J 1 base short, with 18 bases between. The CDR3 has 18 residues. Germline CDR1 MNHEY, CDR2 SVGAGI. DNA for the CDR3: TGTGCCAGCAGTTACGGGGGGTTACCTCTTTCTTCTGGAAACACCATATATTTT. Translated: CASSYGGLPLSSGNTIYF.

This clonotype was observed at least ten times. CDR3 residues: CASSQRGTDTQYF. The CDR3 bases are TGTGCCAGCAGCCAGCGCGGCACAGATACGCAGTATTTT. The rearrangement uses TRBV3-1 and TRBJ2-3; D gene ambiguous. This CDR3 is built from 13 residues. V was trimmed by 3 bases and J by 1 base, leaving 5 bases between them. Per the germline V gene, CDR1 is LGHDT and CDR2 is YNNKEL (reference sequence).

This clonotype has a count of ten or more. The chain has TRBV5-1 and TRBJ2-1, with 9 nucleotides matching TRBD2. Looked up from germline, CDR1 is SGHRS and CDR2 is YFSETQ. The ends lost 1 base at V and 7 bases at J; junction bases unmatched: 6. The CDR3 is 15 residues long. The CDR3 DNA sequence: TGCGCCAGCAGCTTGAGGCGGGGGGGCCGGAATGAGCAGTTCTTC. Translated, it gives CASSLRRGGRNEQFF.

The CDR3 sequence is CASRDTSGRTDTQYF. CDR3 DNA: TGTGCCAGCAGGGATACTAGCGGGAGAACAGATACGCAGTATTTT. The chain carries TRBV2 and TRBJ2-3; 11 positions agree with TRBD2. J lost 3 bases, V lost 6 bases, and 5 bases had no gene match. Germline V CDR1 and CDR2: SNHLY, FYNNEI. The CDR3 is 15 amino acids.

The chain joins TRBV30 to TRBJ2-5, with D unresolved. This CDR3 comprises 11 residues. The germline V gene encodes CDR1 GTSNPN and CDR2 SVGIG (reference sequence). The V gene lost 2 bases and the J gene lost 5 bases, with 6 bases spanning the gap. The DNA for the CDR3 is TGTGCCTGGAGTAACCGGGAGACCCAGTACTTC. Protein: CAWSNRETQYF.

This sequence joins TRBV4-3 and TRBJ1-1; unclear D gene. The germline gives CDR1 LGHNA, CDR2 YSLEER. Trimming removed 7 bases from V and 0 bases from J, with 21 bases in between. The CDR3 is made up of 17 amino acids. The CDR3 nucleotides read TGCGCCAGCATCCTCGCGCCGGGAGCCCTGTTGAACACTGAAGCTTTCTTT. Its translation: CASILAPGALLNTEAFF.

This clonotype turned up a few times. The chain is built from TRBV6-5 and TRBJ2-2, with TRBD1 matching over 9 bases. This CDR3 has 15 amino acids. Germline-derived CDR1 and CDR2 are MNHEY and SVGAGI. V shed 5 bases, J shed 3 bases, and the junction held 4 bases outside the gene matches. The CDR3 here is CASSSGTGHTGELFF. The CDR3 DNA reads TGTGCCAGCAGTAGCGGGACAGGGCACACCGGGGAGCTGTTTTTT.

This clonotype was counted at least ten times. Written as DNA, the CDR3 is TGCAGTGCTAGAGATGGGTGGGAGGAGTTGGCTGGCTACACCTTC. It encodes CSARDGWEELAGYTF. The chain carries TRBV20-1 and TRBJ1-2; D remains ambiguous. Trimming took off 0 bases at V and 7 bases at J, with 18 bases between the two ends. The germline gives CDR1 DFQATT, CDR2 SNEGSKA (reference sequence). The length of the CDR3 is 15 residues.

In this sample, this clonotype turned up many times. The chain uses TRBV27 and TRBJ1-2, with TRBD1 matching over 12 bases. The CDR3 extends over 14 amino acids. The germline CDR1 and CDR2 sequences are MNHEY and SMNVEV (reference sequence). V dropped 5 bases and J dropped 8; count of bases not matched to a gene: 6. CDR3 DNA: TGTGCCAGCAGTCGGACCGGGACAGGGGGCGGCTACACCTTC. It is translated as CASSRTGTGGGYTF.

This clonotype was seen at least ten times. V is TRBV27 and J is TRBJ1-1; no firm D call. Trimming took 3 bases from V and 0 from J, leaving 8 bases between them. CDR1 MNHEY and CDR2 SMNVEV come from the germline V gene (reference sequence). CDR3 size: 14 residues. CDR3 protein: CASSFHGLNTEAFF. The CDR3 region has the DNA TGTGCCAGCAGTTTCCATGGATTGAACACTGAAGCTTTCTTT.

Ten or more counts support this clonotype. The chain joins TRBV20-1 to TRBJ2-1; 11 bases align to TRBD2. CDR3 size: 19 residues. The junction had 19 bases not matched to a gene; V was cut back by 4 bases and J by 5 bases. Germline assignment: CDR1 DFQATT and CDR2 SNEGSKA (reference sequence). CDR3 sequence reads: CSAINRWGSSGGSDNEQFF. In DNA, the CDR3 is TGCAGTGCTATCAACCGGTGGGGCTCTAGCGGGGGGTCAGACAATGAGCAGTTCTTC.

This clonotype was seen repeatedly, ten times or more. The chain recombines TRBV9 with TRBJ2-2; D gene uncertain. V was cut by 7 bases and J by 0 bases, with 7 bases left in between. The length of the CDR3 is 13 residues. CDR1 SGDLS and CDR2 YYNGEE come from the germline V gene. This CDR3 reads CASSKTNTGELFF. For the CDR3, the DNA is TGTGCCAGCTCTAAAACGAACACCGGGGAGCTGTTTTTT.

This clonotype occurred many times. The chain employs TRBV28 and TRBJ2-1; tentatively, D is TRBD1 (6 bases). V was pared by 5 bases and J by 0 bases, with 11 bases between. Germline assignment: CDR1 MDHEN and CDR2 SYDVKM. CDR3 length equals 15 residues. The DNA of the CDR3 is TGTGCCAGCAGTGGGACACGAAGCTCCTACAATGAGCAGTTCTTC. Its protein product is CASSGTRSSYNEQFF.

Many counts were recorded for this clonotype. V is TRBV11-2 and J is TRBJ1-5; 8 bases line up with TRBD1. J lost 7 bases, V lost 5 bases, and 16 bases had no gene match. The CDR3 covers 17 residues. The germline gives CDR1 SGHAT, CDR2 FQNNGV. The chain's CDR3 is CASSLPRRSGGEQPQHF. The CDR3 DNA sequence: TGTGCCAGCAGCCTACCGAGGCGGTCAGGGGGCGAGCAGCCCCAGCATTTT.

There are many counts of this clonotype. CDR3 loop: CASSQGAWGYTF. In DNA form, the CDR3 reads TGTGCCAGCAGCCAGGGGGCTTGGGGCTACACCTTC. The chain is built from TRBV12-3 or TRBV12-4 and TRBJ1-2, with 8 bases that match TRBD1. The V segment lost 6 bases and the J segment 8 bases; nucleotides outside the gene matches: 5. The CDR3 contains 12 residues.

This clonotype has ten or more counts. The rearrangement links TRBV18 to TRBJ1-5; 7 bases are a match to TRBD1. The CDR3 extends over 15 amino acids. The trim removed 1 base at V and 2 bases at J, leaving 2 bases unmatched. CDR1 is KGHSH and CDR2 is LQKENI in the germline V gene. CDR3 in DNA: TGTGCCAGCTCACCACAGGGGGCCGGCAATCAGCCCCAGCATTTT. Translating gives CASSPQGAGNQPQHF.

The chain has TRBV4-2 and TRBJ1-4; possible D gene TRBD1, 5 bases. The CDR3 sequence is 16 residues long. Trimming cost V 0 bases and J 2 bases, with 10 bases left between them. Germline-derived CDR1 and CDR2 are LGHNA and YNFKEQ. The CDR3 region has the DNA TGTGCCAGCAGCCAAGATGGGGGGAAGACTAATGAAAAACTGTTTTTT. It codes for CASSQDGGKTNEKLFF.

The chain is built from TRBV5-5 and TRBJ2-1; D not certain. The CDR3 is 11 residues long. From germline, CDR1 is SGHKS and CDR2 YYEKEE (reference sequence). The germline V and J ends were trimmed by 0 bases and 9 bases, with 4 bases remaining between them. The CDR3: CASSLEFEQFF. The CDR3 nucleotides are TGTGCCAGCAGCTTGGAGTTTGAGCAGTTCTTC.